Listed here are 14 T cell receptor beta chains from one sample, sequenced in a study of T cell repertoires in cytomegalovirus infection. No cognate antigen is known for these TCRs. TCRdb reprocessed the reads via MiXCR and lists one record per CDR3 protein. The table records roughly 800,000 distinct CDR3 sequences, about 27% of them present only once. The input for sequencing was cultured CD8+ T cells from PBMCs, taken from culture after CMV antigen stimulation. The receptor set was obtained from a human donor in good health (CMV status not recorded). Some clones in this sample may be carry-over from other donors' samples.

The rearrangement joins TRBV4-2 to TRBJ2-1; D may match TRBD1 or TRBD2 (6 bases each). The CDR3 is made up of 17 amino acids. Germline assignment: CDR1 LGHNA and CDR2 YNFKEQ. V lost 3 bases to trimming and J lost 3 bases, with 18 bases between them. The CDR3 DNA reads TGTGCCAGCAGCCAGCCAGAGAGGAAGGGGGGCTACAATGAGCAGTTCTTC. Residues: CASSQPERKGGYNEQFF.

This clonotype was seen a handful of times. The chain uses TRBV4-3 and TRBJ1-1, with TRBD1 as a possible D gene (6 bases). The V gene's germline CDR1 is LGHNA and CDR2 YSLEER. Trimming pared 0 bases from V and 7 bases from J, leaving 12 bases between. The CDR3 is made up of 14 amino acids. CDR3 in amino acids: CASSQDRGAIEAFF. CDR3 bases: TGCGCCAGCAGCCAAGATCGGGGGGCAATTGAAGCTTTCTTT.

This clonotype was found once. The chain combines TRBV2 with TRBJ1-4; D gene unclear. From germline, CDR1 is SNHLY and CDR2 FYNNEI. With 10 bases removed from V and 8 bases from J, the gap between germline ends came to 11 bases. The CDR3 has 11 amino acids. The CDR3 spells CATLDPEKLFF. CDR3 coding DNA: TGTGCCACCCTGGACCCAGAAAAACTGTTTTTT.

The CDR3 DNA is TGTGCCAGCAGTTTAAGGCACCTTGGGGGGGAGCTGTTTTTT. Protein sequence: CASSLRHLGGELFF. This chain connects TRBV12-3 or TRBV12-4 to TRBJ2-2; D uncertain. This CDR3 has 14 amino acids. V was shortened by 2 bases and J by 8 bases, with 12 bases between the two germline ends.

This clonotype occurred a few times. The chain uses TRBV7-8 and TRBJ2-7; 11 bases line up with TRBD2. Germline loops: CDR1 SGHVS, CDR2 FQNEAQ. V lost 3 bases and J lost 4; bases outside the gene matches: 11. CDR3 size: 17 residues. The CDR3 reads CASSFLTSGVIGYEQYF. The DNA for the CDR3 is TGTGCCAGCAGCTTTCTGACTAGCGGGGTGATAGGGTACGAGCAGTACTTC.

This clonotype occurred once. V and J are TRBV13 and TRBJ1-1, with a tentative D call TRBD1 (5 bases). Germline V gene data show CDR1 as PRHDT and CDR2 as FYEKMQ (reference sequence). The CDR3 covers 15 residues. Trimming removed 2 bases at V and 3 bases at J, with 13 bases between. The CDR3 loop reads CASSLWSRGDTEAFF. CDR3 nucleotides: TGTGCCAGCAGCTTATGGTCGAGGGGAGACACTGAAGCTTTCTTT.

The rearrangement links TRBV18 to TRBJ2-4, with D hard to call. Germline V CDR1 and CDR2: KGHSH, LQKENI. CDR3 length: 17 residues. V lost 4 bases and J lost 2, with 18 bases in between. The CDR3 is CASSLTSGYGPKNIQYF. CDR3 bases: TGTGCCAGCTCACTAACGTCCGGGTATGGGCCCAAAAACATTCAGTACTTC.

Worth noting for this clonotype: The junction shows a germline mismatch at one end, possibly a read error. In nucleotides, the CDR3 is TGTGCCGGCAGCTCCCTGGGACCGGACGGCTCATCCTTC. Residues: CAGSSLGPDGSSF. The rearrangement links TRBV7-3 to TRBJ1-2; D might be TRBD1 (5 bases). The CDR3 has 13 amino acids. CDR1 and CDR2 (germline): SGHTA, FQGTGA. Supplemented by reference TRBV7-3 and TRBJ1-2, the full variable domain reads GAGVSQTPSNKVTEKGKYVELRCDPISGHTALYWYRQSLGQGPEFLIYFQGTGAADDSGLPNDRFFAVRPEGSVSTLKIQRTERGDSAVYLCAGSSLGPDGSSFGSGTRLTVV.

This clonotype was found a few times. For the CDR3, the DNA is TGTGCCAGCAGTTCGGCCGGGACTAACTACGAGCAGTACTTC. Protein product: CASSSAGTNYEQYF. The genes are TRBV27 and TRBJ2-7, with 7 bases lining up with TRBD2. This CDR3 region has 14 residues. The V and J ends lost 4 bases and 3 bases, in that order; junction bases with no gene match: 6. Per germline, CDR1 MNHEY and CDR2 SMNVEV (reference sequence).

This clonotype was seen repeatedly, ten times or more. The rearrangement joins TRBV7-8 to TRBJ1-5; D is undetermined. This CDR3 has 17 amino acids. In germline, CDR1 is SGHVS, CDR2 FQNEAQ. Trimming removed 0 bases at V and 6 bases at J, with 18 bases between. CDR3 DNA sequence: TGTGCCAGCAGCTTAGCGATCCCCCCCCTTGGGAGTCAGCCCCAGCATTTT. This encodes CASSLAIPPLGSQPQHF.

The CDR3 bases are TGCGCCAGCAGCCAACTCCCGGGCACTTACAATGAGCAGTTCTTC. This codes for CASSQLPGTYNEQFF. The chain carries TRBV4-1 and TRBJ2-1; D is undetermined. The length of the CDR3 is 15 residues. With 2 bases removed from V and 4 bases from J, the gap between germline ends came to 12 bases. Germline CDR1 reads MGHRA; CDR2 reads YSYEKL.

This clonotype was counted a few times. The rearrangement joins TRBV6-6 to TRBJ2-6; 8 bases are a match to TRBD1. There are 19 residues in the CDR3. V shed 4 bases and J 2 bases; nucleotides not matched to a gene: 13. Per the germline V gene, CDR1 is MNHNY and CDR2 is SVGAGI (reference sequence). This CDR3 reads CASSSSRLQGAPGANVLTF. CDR3 coding DNA: TGTGCCAGCAGTTCCTCGCGCCTCCAGGGGGCGCCTGGGGCCAACGTCCTGACTTTC.

The chain combines TRBV29-1 with TRBJ2-1; D is tentatively TRBD1 or TRBD2 (5 bases each). The V gene lost 6 bases and the J gene lost 9 bases, with 15 bases spanning the gap. From germline, CDR1 is SQVTM and CDR2 ANQGSEA. This CDR3 comprises 12 residues. CDR3 in DNA: TGCAGCGTCCCCGAGGGGTCGGTTGAGCAGTTCTTC. Its protein is CSVPEGSVEQFF.

V usage is TRBV7-6 and J usage is TRBJ2-7, with 8 bases lining up with TRBD1. This CDR3 region has 12 residues. The junction had 1 base not matched to a gene; V was cut back by 5 bases and J by 4 bases. Germline lookup yields CDR1 SGHVS and CDR2 FNYEAQ. CDR3 bases: TGTGCCAGCAGCACAGGGGGTTACGAGCAGTACGTC. It specifies CASSTGGYEQYV.